What follows describes a single T cell receptor beta chain. The antigen remains unidentified. This sample was taken from a study of shared clonotypes between healthy human individuals. The wider study: CD8 memory received one plate per donor, CD8 naive two, CD4 memory three and CD4 naive three. Broader study findings: Lower generation probabilities were found for non-shared clonotypes than for those shared by all four donors.

In germline, CDR1 is LNHDA, CDR2 SQIVND (reference sequence). The CDR3 is made up of 13 amino acids. V lost 8 bases to trimming and J lost 4 bases, with 12 bases between them. Each sorted subset replicate got 200 ng genomic DNA, tens of thousands of genomes. Some clones are missing from TCRdb's copy, which holds only in-frame ones; the method was immunoSEQ multiplex PCR. The table shows approximately 740,000 clones, with approximately 79% occurring only once. The sample comprised memory CD4+ T cells sorted from blood. Subset indicated: CD45RA-negative fraction. V gene TRBV19 combines with J gene TRBJ1-5, with TRBD1 as a possible D gene (6 bases). The clonotype originates from a woman aged 30 to 39 in good health. The CDR3 region is CASRTADNQPQHF. The CDR3 region has the DNA TGTGCCAGTCGGACAGCGGATAATCAGCCCCAGCATTTT. Filled out from reference TRBV19 and TRBJ1-5, the complete variable domain reads DGGITQSPKYLFRKEGQNVTLSCEQNLNHDAMYWYRQDPGQGLRLIYYSQIVNDFQKGDIAEGYSVSREKKESFPLTVTSAQKNPTAFYLCASRTADNQPQHFGDGTRLSIL.